Listed below are T cell receptor beta chains from one sample, sequenced in a study of post-analysis software for immune sequencing data. Using its own MiXCR run on the PCR reads, TCRdb lists one record per CDR3 protein. The table lists about 540,000 distinct CDR3 sequences, around a third of them singletons, with 4.5% to 7.5% in the top ten. What was sequenced was blood. The receptors stem from a girl under 18 with multiple sclerosis. The CDR3 runs from the conserved cysteine through the conserved F or W. D genes are given only for firm matches. Expanded clones get a size class; other rows say once, few or many, or leave the size out.

J gene,clone size,V gene,D gene,CDR3 DNA,CDR3 protein
TRBJ2-3,.,TRBV2,.,TGTGCCAGCAGTGCCGGTTCTAGCACAGATACGCAGTATTTT,CASSAGSSTDTQYF
TRBJ2-5,few,TRBV10-3,TRBD2,TGTGCCATCAGCTACGGGACTAGCGAGACCCAGTACTTC,CAISYGTSETQYF
TRBJ1-6,.,TRBV21-1,.,TGTGCCAGCAGCAAAGCGAGACGCCCGAGGAATTCACCCCTCCACTTT,CASSKARRPRNSPLHF
TRBJ2-7,few,TRBV29-1,.,TGCAGCGTTGATGGCGGCAGGAACTCCTACGAGCAGTACTTC,CSVDGGRNSYEQYF
TRBJ2-4,few,TRBV12-3/TRBV12-4,.,TGTGCCAGCACCAGGGACGGCCCCCAGTACTTC,CASTRDGPQYF
TRBJ2-3,.,TRBV4-1,TRBD2,TGCGCCAGCAGCCACCCCGATAGCGGGGGGCGAAAGGATACGCAGTATTTT,CASSHPDSGGRKDTQYF
TRBJ1-2,.,TRBV4-1,.,TGCGCCAGCAGCCTGCGATGGACTATGAGGTACACCTTC,CASSLRWTMRYTF
TRBJ2-1,.,TRBV9,.,TGTGCCAGCAGCGTAGGGAGGGGGCCGGACAATGATGGGCAGTTCTTC,CASSVGRGPDNDGQFF
TRBJ2-7,.,TRBV20-1,TRBD1,TGCAGTGCCCGTGACAGGGCAGCCTACAATGAGCAGTACTTC,CSARDRAAYNEQYF
TRBJ1-6,few,TRBV20-1,.,TGCAGTGCTAGCCGGGACGGCAACTATTCACCCCTCCACTTT,CSASRDGNYSPLHF
TRBJ1-5,.,TRBV6-1,TRBD1,TGTGCCAGCAGTCGACAGGGATCAAGTGGGAGCAATCAGCCCCAGCATTTT,CASSRQGSSGSNQPQHF
TRBJ2-3,.,TRBV12-3/TRBV12-4,.,TGTGCCAGCAGTATGACCAGTGGCACAGATACGCAGTATTTT,CASSMTSGTDTQYF
TRBJ2-2,.,TRBV20-1,.,TGCAGTGCTAGAGATGACCGTCAATTAGTCGGGGAGCTGTTTTTT,CSARDDRQLVGELFF
TRBJ2-3,few,TRBV5-1,.,TGCGCCAGCAGCTCCGGGTCGAGCACAGATACGCAGTATTTT,CASSSGSSTDTQYF
TRBJ1-2,few,TRBV2,.,TGTGCCAGCACCCTTCGGGCCAGTTCGGGCTATGGCTACACCTTC,CASTLRASSGYGYTF
TRBJ2-7,few,TRBV20-1,TRBD2,TGCAGTGCTGGGACTAGCGGATCCTACGAGCAGTACTTC,CSAGTSGSYEQYF
TRBJ2-5,few,TRBV11-2,.,TGTGCCAGCAGCTCCCAAGGCGGGGTCCAAGAGACCCAGTACTTC,CASSSQGGVQETQYF
TRBJ1-2,.,TRBV6-6,.,TGTGCCAGCAGTTACATCGGCAGGGATTATGGCTACACCTTC,CASSYIGRDYGYTF
TRBJ2-2,few,TRBV7-3,.,TGTGCCAGCAGCTTATGGGGCACTTTCACCGGGGAGCTGTTTTTT,CASSLWGTFTGELFF
TRBJ2-5,.,TRBV7-9,.,TGTGCCAGCAGTTTAGCGTACAGGAGGAGAGAGACCCAGTACTTC,CASSLAYRRRETQYF
TRBJ2-6,.,TRBV20-1,.,TGCAGTGCTAGAGAGGGCTCAAGCTTCCTCTCTGGGGCCAACGTCCTGACTTTC,CSAREGSSFLSGANVLTF
TRBJ2-1,few,TRBV11-2,.,TGTGCCAGCAGCTGGGCGACCGAGCAGTTCTTC,CASSWATEQFF
TRBJ2-5,few,TRBV7-2,.,TGTGCCAGCAGCTTATCTAGAACCGCAGAGACCCAGTACTTC,CASSLSRTAETQYF
TRBJ1-1,.,TRBV7-8,TRBD1,TGTGTCAGCAGCGACCAACAGGGGAAGAACACTGAAGCTTTCTTT,CVSSDQQGKNTEAFF
TRBJ2-4,.,TRBV11-2,.,TGTGCCAGCAGCTTAGGAGGGGGAATGCCCAAAAACATTCAGTACTTC,CASSLGGGMPKNIQYF
TRBJ2-2,few,TRBV20-1,TRBD2,TGCAGTGCAAGAGGACTAGCGGGGGGGCCGGGTGGCGGGGAGCTGTTTTTT,CSARGLAGGPGGGELFF
TRBJ2-2,.,TRBV27,.,TGTGCCAGCAGTTCCCCCTGGGGGCTAGGAACCGGGGAGCTGTTTTTT,CASSSPWGLGTGELFF
TRBJ2-1,.,TRBV7-6,.,TGTGCCAGCAGCTACTGGTTAGGCCACAATGAGCAGTTCTTC,CASSYWLGHNEQFF
TRBJ1-5,few,TRBV3-1,.,TGTGCCAGCAGCCAAGATCGGGGACAGCCCCAGCATTTT,CASSQDRGQPQHF
TRBJ2-5,.,TRBV6-6,TRBD1,TGTGCCAGCAGTTACCGAGGGACAGGGCAAGAGACCCAGTACTTC,CASSYRGTGQETQYF
TRBJ2-7,few,TRBV5-1,.,TGCGCCAGCAGCTTGGCCCCTGCCTTCTACGAGCAGTACTTC,CASSLAPAFYEQYF
TRBJ2-1,.,TRBV20-1,.,TGCAGTGCTAGAGATCTCGGTGAGCAGTTCTTC,CSARDLGEQFF
TRBJ1-5,.,TRBV18,TRBD1,TGTGCCAGCTCACCCGGGACAGGGGGCTTCAATCAGCCCCAGCATTTT,CASSPGTGGFNQPQHF
TRBJ2-3,.,TRBV7-9,TRBD2,TGTGCCAGCAGCCCACTAGCGGGGGGGAGGTGGCCAGATACGCAGTATTTT,CASSPLAGGRWPDTQYF
TRBJ2-7,.,TRBV3-1,TRBD2,TGTGCCAGCAGCCCCGGACTAGCGCTAATCTACGAGCAGTACTTC,CASSPGLALIYEQYF
TRBJ2-5,.,TRBV20-1,TRBD2,TGCAGTGCTAGCCCGGGGCTAGCGGGGGGCGTCCAAGAGACCCAGTACTTC,CSASPGLAGGVQETQYF
TRBJ1-2,few,TRBV5-6,TRBD1,TGTGCCAGCAGCTTCCAGGACAGGGGATTCGATGGCTACACCTTC,CASSFQDRGFDGYTF
TRBJ1-6,.,TRBV5-1,TRBD1,TGCGCCAGCAGCTTACCGGGACAGGGTAATTCACCCCTCCACTTT,CASSLPGQGNSPLHF
TRBJ2-7,few,TRBV11-2,TRBD1,TGTGCCAGCAGCCTGAGGACAGGGGTAAGCGAGGAGCAGTACTTC,CASSLRTGVSEEQYF
TRBJ2-3,few,TRBV4-1,TRBD2,TGCGCCAGCAGCCAACCGGGACTAGCGGGGGGCACAGATACGCAGTATTTT,CASSQPGLAGGTDTQYF
TRBJ2-1,.,TRBV7-3,.,TGTGCCAGCAGCTTAATGGCAGGGGCCGCCGGGTCCTACAATGAGCAGTTCTTC,CASSLMAGAAGSYNEQFF
TRBJ1-1,.,TRBV9,.,TGTGCCAGCAGCGTAAACTCATACACTGAAGCTTTCTTT,CASSVNSYTEAFF
TRBJ2-6,.,TRBV4-1,.,TGCGCCAGCAGCCAAGGTGGGCTCTCTGGGGCCGACGTCCTGACTTTC,CASSQGGLSGADVLTF
TRBJ2-6,few,TRBV20-1,.,TGCAGTGCTAGAGATACTAGATCTGGGGCCAACGTCCTGACTTTC,CSARDTRSGANVLTF
TRBJ2-1,.,TRBV25-1,TRBD2,TGTGCCAGCAGTGACCGTAGCGGGGGGGCCTTGTTTGATGAGCAGTTCTTC,CASSDRSGGALFDEQFF
TRBJ2-1,once,TRBV5-1,.,TGCGCCAGCAGCTTCGGGCAGGGTACCAATGAGCAGTTCTTC,CASSFGQGTNEQFF